This T cell receptor beta chain was sequenced during a study of blood T cell repertoires in COVID-19. Study-level information: Spain, Italy and the United States supplied samples that represented acute and convalescent COVID-19. PBMCs, B-cell-depleted T cells, or T cells provided the cDNA or gDNA that made up the material.

The junction had 6 bases not matched to a gene; V was cut back by 5 bases and J by 4 bases. The CDR3 consists of 15 residues. Germline CDR1 MDHEN, CDR2 SYDVKM. Seattle patient enrollment occurred during active infection, with longitudinal follow-up thereafter. Per the original data handling: Amplified reference gene primers provided the basis for estimating nucleated cell counts. Only in-frame clones appear in the TCRdb table, and some are missing; sequencing was by immunoSEQ multiplex PCR. The D gene and trimming were derived from the DNA, and the V and J assignments and clone size from that table. The data hold approximately 120,000 clones, with about 85% observed a single time.

The sample comprised peripheral blood. J is TRBJ2-5 and V is TRBV28; 11 bases are a match to TRBD2. This TCR was recovered from an elderly woman with COVID-19, enrolled during active disease. In DNA form, the CDR3 reads TGTGCCAGCAGTCGACTAGCGGGAATTGGAGAGACCCAGTACTTC. It codes for CASSRLAGIGETQYF.